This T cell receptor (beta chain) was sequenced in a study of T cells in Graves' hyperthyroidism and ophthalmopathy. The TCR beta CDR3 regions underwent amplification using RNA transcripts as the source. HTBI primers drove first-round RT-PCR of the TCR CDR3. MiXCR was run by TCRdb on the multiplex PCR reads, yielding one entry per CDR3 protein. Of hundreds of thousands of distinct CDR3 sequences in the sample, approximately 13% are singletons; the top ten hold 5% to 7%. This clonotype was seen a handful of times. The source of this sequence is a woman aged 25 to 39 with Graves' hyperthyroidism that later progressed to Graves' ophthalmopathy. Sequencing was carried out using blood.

As DNA, the CDR3 is TGTGCCAGCAGCTTAGGGCCCTCGGGACTAGCGGGAGAATTCTTGACCGGGGAGCTGTTTTTT. Encoded protein: CASSLGPSGLAGEFLTGELFF. The chain combines TRBV7-2 with TRBJ2-2; TRBD2 matches 14 bases. After removal of 1 base from V and 5 bases from J, the junction contained 15 bases not matched to a gene. From germline, CDR1 is SGHTA and CDR2 FQGNSA. The CDR3 totals 21 residues.